Each of the 18 T cell receptor beta chains below was sequenced from the same sample in a study of T cell responses to AZD1222 COVID-19 vaccine. Here immunoSEQ multiplex PCR was the method, and the copy in TCRdb shows in-frame clones only, minus some. The sample contains fewer than 150,000 clones, 88% of which appear only once. Sequences were derived from peripheral blood, sampled 28 days after the second AZD1222 dose. All receptors derive from an adult who received the AZD1222 COVID-19 vaccine.

The chain is built from TRBV5-8 and TRBJ1-2; D gene uncertain. The CDR3 spans 12 residues. Germline V CDR1 and CDR2: SGHTS, YDEGEE. Trimming left V 7 bases short and J 2 bases short, with 9 bases between. For the CDR3, the DNA is TGTGCCAGCGAAAGGGTAAACTATGGCTACACCTTC. Its translation is CASERVNYGYTF. Based on the CDR3 plus reference TRBV5-8 and TRBJ1-2, the full variable domain is EAGVTQSPTHLIKTRGQQATLRCSPISGHTSVYWYQQALGLGLQFLLWYDEGEERNRGNFPPRFSGRQFPNYSSELNVNALELEDSALYLCASERVNYGYTFGSGTRLTVV.

This clone was seen a few times. DNA of the CDR3: TGTGCCAGCAGTGAGACAGGGGAATGGGACTCACCCCTCCACTTT. Translating it yields CASSETGEWDSPLHF. The gene calls are TRBV28 and TRBJ1-6; 8 bases are shared with TRBD1. V gave up 5 bases and J gave up 10 bases; unmatched junction bases: 10. This CDR3 has 15 amino acids. In germline, CDR1 is MDHEN, CDR2 SYDVKM.

This clone came up once. The V gene is TRBV11-3, the J gene TRBJ2-3, with TRBD1 identical over 8 bases. The CDR3 covers 14 residues. Germline values: CDR1 SGHNT, CDR2 YENEEA. J lost 5 bases, V lost 8 bases, and 9 bases had no gene match. This chain's CDR3 is CASSPQGARDTQYF. The CDR3 DNA sequence: TGTGCCAGCTCTCCCCAGGGGGCACGAGATACGCAGTATTTT.

The chain carries TRBV30 and TRBJ1-2; D possibly corresponds to TRBD1 (5 bases). CDR3 length: 15 amino acids. Per the germline V gene, CDR1 is GTSNPN and CDR2 is SVGIG (reference sequence). V lost 2 bases and J lost 0, with 13 bases in between. For the CDR3, the DNA is TGTGCCTGGAGTAGGGGACCGACGTCTAACTATGGCTACACCTTC. Residues: CAWSRGPTSNYGYTF. The full variable domain, with the rest looked up from reference TRBV30 and TRBJ1-2, is SQTIHQWPATLVQPVGSPLSLECTVEGTSNPNLYWYRQAAGRGLQLLFYSVGIGQISSEVPQNLSASRPQDRQFILSSKKLLLSDSGFYLCAWSRGPTSNYGYTFGSGTRLTVV.

The rearrangement links TRBV27 to TRBJ2-3; TRBD2 matches at 7 bases. The CDR3 extends over 14 amino acids. The germline CDR1 and CDR2 sequences are MNHEY and SMNVEV (reference sequence). V lost 4 bases and J lost 3; bases outside the gene matches: 4. CDR3 coding DNA: TGTGCCAGCAGTTGGAAAGCGGGAACAGATACGCAGTATTTT. This sequence encodes CASSWKAGTDTQYF.

This chain uses TRBV28 with TRBJ1-2; TRBD1 matches 10 bases. From germline, CDR1 is MDHEN and CDR2 SYDVKM. The J segment lost 4 bases and the V segment lost 10 bases, leaving 6 bases of the junction unmatched. The CDR3 extends over 13 amino acids. The CDR3: CATDRGLGYGYTF. CDR3 DNA: TGTGCCACCGACAGGGGGCTAGGCTATGGCTACACCTTC.

The rearrangement joins TRBV7-3 to TRBJ2-7; 9 bases align to TRBD1. The length of the CDR3 is 13 residues. CDR1 and CDR2 (germline): SGHTA, FQGTGA. Trimming cost V 4 bases and J 6 bases; bases outside gene matches: 4. The CDR3 reads CASSSGQGGEQYF. The CDR3 nucleotides are TGTGCCAGCAGCTCGGGACAGGGTGGCGAGCAGTACTTC. Full variable domain (rest looked up from reference TRBV7-3 and TRBJ2-7): GAGVSQTPSNKVTEKGKYVELRCDPISGHTALYWYRQSLGQGPEFLIYFQGTGAADDSGLPNDRFFAVRPEGSVSTLKIQRTERGDSAVYLCASSSGQGGEQYFGPGTRLTVT.

The chain employs TRBV5-4 and TRBJ2-5; 9 bases are a match to TRBD2. Germline values: CDR1 SGHNT, CDR2 YYREEE (reference sequence). This CDR3 has 16 residues. V dropped 0 bases and J dropped 1; count of bases not matched to a gene: 4. The CDR3 sequence is CASSLGLAGTQETQYF. The CDR3, as DNA: TGTGCCAGCAGCTTGGGCCTAGCGGGAACCCAAGAGACCCAGTACTTC.

This clone was counted a single time. At one boundary the junction diverges from the germline segment, which might be a read error. This sequence joins TRBV30 and TRBJ1-2; D call uncertain. The CDR3 has 10 residues. Per the germline V gene, CDR1 is GTSNPN and CDR2 is SVGIG (reference sequence). Here the CDR3 DNA reads TGTGCCGGGAGACTGTATGGCTACACCTTC. Translated, it gives CAGRLYGYTF.

The J gene is TRBJ1-3, the V gene TRBV7-2; D remains ambiguous. The CDR3 extends over 15 amino acids. Germline assignment: CDR1 SGHTA and CDR2 FQGNSA. Trimming shortened V by 2 bases and J by 0 bases, and 8 bases separated the two germline ends. The CDR3 loop reads CASSLNRVSGNTIYF. CDR3 nucleotide sequence: TGTGCCAGCAGCTTAAATCGAGTCTCTGGAAACACCATATATTTT.

The chain recombines TRBV19 with TRBJ1-1, with TRBD1 as a possible D gene (5 bases). The V end was cut by 1 base, the J end by 3 bases, with 9 bases between. This CDR3 spans 14 amino acids. The germline CDR1 and CDR2 sequences are LNHDA and SQIVND (reference sequence). The CDR3, as DNA: TGTGCCAGTAGTATAGGGGGCGGGGACACTGAAGCTTTCTTT. Its protein product is CASSIGGGDTEAFF.

The gene calls are TRBV27 and TRBJ2-2; 10 positions match TRBD1. Germline CDR1 is MNHEY and CDR2 is SMNVEV (reference sequence). J was trimmed by 5 bases and V by 6 bases; bases with no gene match: 3. CDR3 length equals 14 residues. The CDR3 DNA reads as TGTGCCAGCAGGGGGACAGGGGAAACCGGGGAGCTGTTTTTT. Translation gives CASRGTGETGELFF.

The CDR3 sequence is CASSLVYNQPQHF. The CDR3 nucleotides are TGTGCCAGCAGCTTAGTCTACAATCAGCCCCAGCATTTT. V usage is TRBV11-2 and J usage is TRBJ1-5; no clear D. Germline lookup yields CDR1 SGHAT and CDR2 FQNNGV. V lost 1 base and J 3 bases, leaving 4 bases between the germline ends. The CDR3 is made up of 13 amino acids. The whole variable domain, filled in from reference TRBV11-2 and TRBJ1-5, reads EAGVAQSPRYKIIEKRQSVAFWCNPISGHATLYWYQQILGQGPKLLIQFQNNGVVDDSQLPKDRFSAERLKGVDSTLKIQPAKLEDSAVYLCASSLVYNQPQHFGDGTRLSIL.

V is TRBV5-1 and J is TRBJ1-1; D unresolved. This CDR3 is built from 14 residues. The germline V gene encodes CDR1 SGHRS and CDR2 YFSETQ. The V end lost 2 bases, the J end lost 4 bases, and 12 bases lay between the germline ends. CDR3 in DNA: TGCGCCAGCAGCTTTAATCAGGTTCCCACTGAAGCTTTCTTT. It yields the protein CASSFNQVPTEAFF.

The chain recombines TRBV10-3 with TRBJ2-3, with D hard to call. The germline V gene has CDR1 ENHRY and CDR2 SYGVKD. Trimming pared 2 bases from V and 2 bases from J, leaving 5 bases between. CDR3 length: 13 amino acids. CDR3: CAISEVNTDTQYF. The DNA for the CDR3 is TGTGCCATCAGTGAGGTCAACACAGATACGCAGTATTTT.

The rearrangement uses TRBV30 and TRBJ1-2; perhaps TRBD1 as D (6 bases). V was trimmed by 3 bases and J by 3 bases, leaving 11 bases between them. The CDR3 loop spans 13 amino acids. Germline assignment: CDR1 GTSNPN and CDR2 SVGIG (reference sequence). CDR3 amino acids: CAWSTGRDYGYTF. CDR3 sequence (DNA): TGTGCCTGGAGCACAGGGAGGGACTATGGCTACACCTTC.

The chain recombines TRBV27 with TRBJ2-6; perhaps TRBD2 as D (6 bases). The CDR3 is 17 residues long. V shed 0 bases and J shed 0 bases, with 9 bases lying between them. Germline-derived CDR1 and CDR2 are MNHEY and SMNVEV (reference sequence). CDR3 residues: CASSLSRRVSGANVLTF. The CDR3 DNA reads TGTGCCAGCAGTTTATCGAGGAGGGTCTCTGGGGCCAACGTCCTGACTTTC.

This clone was found a few times. The chain combines TRBV19 with TRBJ1-1; D not certain. The CDR3 consists of 14 residues. From germline, CDR1 is LNHDA and CDR2 SQIVND (reference sequence). Trimming cost V 4 bases and J 5 bases, with 14 bases left between them. CDR3 DNA sequence: TGTGCCAGTAGTAGGACCCTAAGCGATACTGAAGCTTTCTTT. This sequence encodes CASSRTLSDTEAFF. The whole variable domain, filled in from reference TRBV19 and TRBJ1-1, reads DGGITQSPKYLFRKEGQNVTLSCEQNLNHDAMYWYRQDPGQGLRLIYYSQIVNDFQKGDIAEGYSVSREKKESFPLTVTSAQKNPTAFYLCASSRTLSDTEAFFGQGTRLTVV.